Listed below are T cell receptor beta chains from one sample, sequenced in a study of blood T cell repertoires in COVID-19. Libraries were prepared by immunoSEQ multiplex PCR; TCRdb keeps only in-frame clonotypes and omits some of them. The sample includes about 56,000 clones, approximately 78% of them seen just once. Specimen: peripheral blood. These receptor sequences come from a woman over 75 with acute or convalescent COVID-19. Both conserved end residues are part of each CDR3. Fields, in order: D gene, V gene, J gene, CDR3 length, clone size, CDR3 protein, CDR3 DNA. D genes are given only for firm matches. The listing skips clone size in some rows; elsewhere it reads once, few, many or a size class.

D: TRBD1
V: TRBV29-1
J: TRBJ1-2
length: 12
size: -
CDR3: CSGKQGVDGYTF
DNA: TGCAGCGGGAAACAGGGGGTAGACGGCTACACCTTC

D: -
V: TRBV10-2
J: TRBJ1-1
length: 13
size: -
CDR3: CASRTQGNTEAFF
DNA: TGCGCCAGCAGAACTCAGGGGAACACTGAAGCTTTCTTT

D: -
V: TRBV3-1/TRBV3-2
J: TRBJ2-7
length: 18
size: -
CDR3: CASSQPRGGTSMSYEQYF
DNA: TGTGCCAGCAGCCAACCACGCGGGGGCACCTCAATGTCCTACGAGCAGTACTTC

D: TRBD1
V: TRBV6-5
J: TRBJ2-2
length: 15
size: -
CDR3: CASSRDRGRPGELFF
DNA: TGTGCCAGCAGCCGGGACAGGGGGCGGCCCGGGGAGCTGTTTTTT

D: TRBD1
V: TRBV5-4
J: TRBJ2-3
length: 16
size: -
CDR3: CASSLEGGAGTDTQYF
DNA: TGTGCCAGCAGCTTGGAAGGGGGCGCAGGCACAGATACGCAGTATTTT

D: -
V: TRBV28
J: TRBJ1-4
length: 15
size: -
CDR3: CASSPQGGTNEKLFF
DNA: TGTGCCAGCAGTCCCCAGGGAGGGACTAATGAAAAACTGTTTTTT

D: -
V: TRBV19
J: TRBJ1-5
length: 13
size: medium-sized
CDR3: CASSPHDGQPQHF
DNA: TGTGCCAGTAGTCCCCACGACGGGCAGCCCCAGCATTTT

D: -
V: TRBV5-4
J: TRBJ2-7
length: 14
size: few
CDR3: CASSPPRQPGEQYF
DNA: TGTGCCAGCAGTCCCCCGAGACAACCGGGAGAGCAGTACTTC

D: TRBD2
V: TRBV3-1/TRBV3-2
J: TRBJ2-3
length: 18
size: -
CDR3: CASSQATLAGWGTDTQYF
DNA: TGTGCCAGCAGCCAGGCTACGTTAGCGGGATGGGGCACAGATACGCAGTATTTT

D: -
V: TRBV9
J: TRBJ2-7
length: 15
size: -
CDR3: CASSPRAGGAYEQYF
DNA: TGTGCCAGCAGCCCCCGGGCTGGCGGGGCCTACGAGCAGTACTTC

D: -
V: TRBV5-5
J: TRBJ2-1
length: 13
size: few
CDR3: CASGQGSYNEQFF
DNA: TGTGCCAGCGGGCAGGGGTCCTACAATGAGCAGTTCTTC

D: -
V: TRBV4-1
J: TRBJ1-1
length: 16
size: once
CDR3: CASSQDERVLNTEAFF
DNA: TGCGCCAGCAGCCAAGATGAGAGGGTTTTGAACACTGAAGCTTTCTTT

D: -
V: TRBV19
J: TRBJ1-2
length: 13
size: once
CDR3: CASSLLGGQGYTF
DNA: TGTGCCAGTAGTCTCCTCGGCGGGCAAGGCTACACCTTC

D: TRBD2
V: TRBV29-1
J: TRBJ2-5
length: 14
size: once
CDR3: CSVDSAGGPGTQYF
DNA: TGCAGCGTTGATTCGGCGGGAGGGCCGGGGACCCAGTACTTC

D: -
V: TRBV7-2
J: TRBJ1-2
length: 14
size: -
CDR3: CASSLVRGGLGYTF
DNA: TGTGCCAGCAGCTTAGTTCGGGGAGGGTTGGGCTACACCTTC

D: TRBD2
V: TRBV18
J: TRBJ2-7
length: 15
size: -
CDR3: CASSPKASGRYEQYF
DNA: TGTGCCAGCTCACCAAAGGCTAGCGGTCGTTACGAGCAGTACTTC

D: TRBD1
V: TRBV6-5
J: TRBJ1-1
length: 15
size: -
CDR3: CASSRRTGKNTEAFF
DNA: TGTGCCAGCAGTAGAAGGACAGGAAAGAACACTGAAGCTTTCTTT

D: TRBD1
V: TRBV5-5
J: TRBJ1-5
length: 18
size: -
CDR3: CASTRGTGIGGSAQPQHF
DNA: TGTGCCAGCACCCGGGGGACAGGGATTGGGGGATCCGCTCAGCCCCAGCATTTT